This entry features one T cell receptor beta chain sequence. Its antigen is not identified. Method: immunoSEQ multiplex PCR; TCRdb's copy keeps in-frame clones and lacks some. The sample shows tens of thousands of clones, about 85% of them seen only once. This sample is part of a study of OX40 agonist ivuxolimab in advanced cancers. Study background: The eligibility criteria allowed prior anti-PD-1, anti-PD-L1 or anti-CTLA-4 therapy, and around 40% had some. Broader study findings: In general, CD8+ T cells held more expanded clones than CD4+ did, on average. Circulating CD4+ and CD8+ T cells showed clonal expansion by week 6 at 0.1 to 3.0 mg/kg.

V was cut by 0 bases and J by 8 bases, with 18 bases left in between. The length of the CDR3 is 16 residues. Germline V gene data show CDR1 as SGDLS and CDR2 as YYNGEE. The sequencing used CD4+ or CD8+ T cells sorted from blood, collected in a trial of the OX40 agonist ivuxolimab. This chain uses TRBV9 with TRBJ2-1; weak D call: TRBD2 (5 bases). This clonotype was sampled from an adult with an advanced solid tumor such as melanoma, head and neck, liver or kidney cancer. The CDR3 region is CASSVGLTRPSDEQFF. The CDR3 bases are TGTGCCAGCAGCGTAGGACTCACTAGACCGAGCGATGAGCAGTTCTTC.